The sequence of this T cell receptor beta chain was determined in a study of cytotoxic CD8 clonotypes in ibrutinib-treated CLL. CDR1 and CDR2 from the germline V gene are SQVTM and ANQGSEA. Trimming took off 4 bases at V and 5 bases at J, with 14 bases between the two ends. The CDR3 totals 13 residues. Using immunoSEQ multiplex PCR, the repertoire was profiled, and TCRdb retains in-frame clones only, with some absent. This sample carries about 68,000 clones, around 80% of them seen once, and the ten largest clones take roughly 7.5%. The source was PBMCs, collected at disease progression, from a patient treated with ibrutinib. The clonotype was recovered from a human donor with chronic lymphocytic leukemia. V is TRBV29-1 and J is TRBJ2-5; no definite D call. CDR3 nucleotide sequence: TGCAGCGTTGCGGTCGTCGGTGCCGAGACCCAGTACTTC. Protein: CSVAVVGAETQYF.